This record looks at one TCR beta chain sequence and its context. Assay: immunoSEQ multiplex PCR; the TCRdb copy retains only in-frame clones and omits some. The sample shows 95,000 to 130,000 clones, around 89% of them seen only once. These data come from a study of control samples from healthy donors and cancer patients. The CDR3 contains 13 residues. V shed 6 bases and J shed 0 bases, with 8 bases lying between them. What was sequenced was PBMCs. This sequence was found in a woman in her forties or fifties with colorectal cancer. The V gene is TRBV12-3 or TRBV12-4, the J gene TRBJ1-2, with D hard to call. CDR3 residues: CASSGVPNYGYTF. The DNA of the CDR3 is TGTGCCAGCAGCGGGGTGCCTAACTATGGCTACACCTTC.